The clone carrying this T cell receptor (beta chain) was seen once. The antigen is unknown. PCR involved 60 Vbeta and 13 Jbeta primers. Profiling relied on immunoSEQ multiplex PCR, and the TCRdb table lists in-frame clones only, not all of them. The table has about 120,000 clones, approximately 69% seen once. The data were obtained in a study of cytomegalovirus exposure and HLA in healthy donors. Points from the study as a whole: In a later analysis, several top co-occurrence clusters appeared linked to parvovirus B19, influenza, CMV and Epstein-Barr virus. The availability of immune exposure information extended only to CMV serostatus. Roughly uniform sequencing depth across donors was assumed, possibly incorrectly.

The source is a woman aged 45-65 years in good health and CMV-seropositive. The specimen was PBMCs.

For the CDR3, the DNA is TGTGCCAGCAGCCTTGGACTTACTCAGCCCCAGCATTTT. It encodes CASSLGLTQPQHF. This sequence joins TRBV7-2 and TRBJ1-5, with D hard to call. The CDR3 loop spans 13 amino acids. Per germline, CDR1 SGHTA and CDR2 FQGNSA. The V and J ends lost 5 bases and 6 bases respectively, with 11 bases between them.